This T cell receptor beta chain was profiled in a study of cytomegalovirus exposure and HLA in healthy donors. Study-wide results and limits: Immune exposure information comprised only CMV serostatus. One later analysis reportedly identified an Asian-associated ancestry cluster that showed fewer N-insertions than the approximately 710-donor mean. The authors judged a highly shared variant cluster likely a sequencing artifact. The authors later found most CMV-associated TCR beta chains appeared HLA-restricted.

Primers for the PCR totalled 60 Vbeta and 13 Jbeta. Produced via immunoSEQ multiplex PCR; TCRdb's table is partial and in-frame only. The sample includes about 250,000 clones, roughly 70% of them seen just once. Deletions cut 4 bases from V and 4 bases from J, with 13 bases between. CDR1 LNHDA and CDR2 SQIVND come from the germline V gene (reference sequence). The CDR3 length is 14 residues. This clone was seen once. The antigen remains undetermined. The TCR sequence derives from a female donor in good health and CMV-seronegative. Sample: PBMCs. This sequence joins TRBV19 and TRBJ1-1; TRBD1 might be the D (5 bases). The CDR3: CASSNPGGITEAFF. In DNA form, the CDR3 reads TGTGCCAGTAGTAACCCCGGGGGTATCACTGAAGCTTTCTTT.